One sample yielded the 23 T cell receptor beta chains listed below, sequenced in a study of T cell responses to AZD1222 COVID-19 vaccine. Profiled with immunoSEQ multiplex PCR; TCRdb holds only in-frame clones, not every one. The repertoire includes some 130,000 clones, about 93% of them detected once, and approximately 6.9% sits in the top ten. The specimen comprised peripheral blood, sampled 28 days after the second AZD1222 dose. Source of these receptors: an adult who received the AZD1222 COVID-19 vaccine.

V is TRBV2 and J is TRBJ1-6; D is unclear. V was trimmed by 2 bases and J by 6 bases, leaving 14 bases between them. The CDR3 has 16 amino acids. Germline lookup yields CDR1 SNHLY and CDR2 FYNNEI. CDR3 DNA sequence: TGTGCCAGCAGTGAACGGTCCGCCTGGGGTAATTCACCCCTCCACTTT. Its protein is CASSERSAWGNSPLHF.

This chain joins TRBV9 and TRBJ1-2, with a weak D call TRBD1 (6 bases). In germline, CDR1 is SGDLS, CDR2 YYNGEE. The CDR3 loop spans 14 amino acids. Trimming shortened V by 4 bases and J by 4 bases, and 14 bases separated the two germline ends. In DNA, the CDR3 is TGTGCCAGCAGCTTTAGCACAGGGTCCTATGGCTACACCTTC. Translating it yields CASSFSTGSYGYTF.

The V gene is TRBV6-6, the J gene TRBJ2-7; D remains ambiguous. Germline lookup yields CDR1 MNHNY and CDR2 SVGAGI (reference sequence). Between the trimmed V and J ends, which lost 7 bases and 4 bases, there was a span of 8 bases. The CDR3 has 11 residues. CDR3 DNA sequence: TGTGCCAGCAAGACGGTTTACGAGCAGTACTTC. Translating it yields CASKTVYEQYF.

This clone occurred once. The genes are TRBV3-1 (or the pseudogene TRBV3-2) and TRBJ2-7; perhaps D is TRBD1 or TRBD2 (6 bases each). CDR3 length equals 14 residues. V was shortened by 8 bases and J by 2 bases, with 16 bases between the two germline ends. Germline CDR1 LGHDT, CDR2 YNNKEL (reference sequence). CDR3 in amino acids: CASGGGGHTYEQYF. CDR3 nucleotide sequence: TGTGCCAGCGGTGGAGGGGGGCACACCTACGAGCAGTACTTC.

The genes are TRBV7-9 and TRBJ1-1; D ambiguous. Trimming pared 2 bases from V and 1 base from J, leaving 8 bases between. The CDR3 loop spans 14 amino acids. Germline CDR1 reads SEHNR; CDR2 reads FQNEAQ (reference sequence). CDR3 region: CASSLQPTNTEAFF. The CDR3 region has the DNA TGTGCCAGCAGCTTACAACCGACGAACACTGAAGCTTTCTTT.

J is TRBJ1-5 and V is TRBV2; 11 nucleotides line up with TRBD1. Germline-derived CDR1 and CDR2 are SNHLY and FYNNEI. With V trimmed by 3 bases and J by 6 bases, 1 base remained unmatched. CDR3 length equals 14 residues. The CDR3 DNA follows: TGTGCCAGCAGTGAGGACAGGGGGCTTCAGCCCCAGCATTTT. Amino acids: CASSEDRGLQPQHF.

The chain employs TRBV2 and TRBJ1-5; D is unresolved. This CDR3 spans 15 amino acids. Trimming shortened V by 5 bases and J by 1 base, and 12 bases separated the two germline ends. Germline V lookup: CDR1 SNHLY, CDR2 FYNNEI. The CDR3: CASSTLGLSNQPQHF. Written as DNA, the CDR3 is TGTGCCAGCAGTACCCTCGGGTTGAGCAATCAGCCCCAGCATTTT. Full variable domain (remainder filled in from reference TRBV2 and TRBJ1-5): EPEVTQTPSHQVTQMGQEVILRCVPISNHLYFYWYRQILGQKVEFLVSFYNNEISEKSEIFDDQFSVERPDGSNFTLKIRSTKLEDSAMYFCASSTLGLSNQPQHFGDGTRLSIL.

The rearrangement uses TRBV5-4 and TRBJ1-4; D remains unclear. The germline V gene has CDR1 SGHNT and CDR2 YYREEE (reference sequence). With 0 bases removed from V and 7 bases from J, the gap between germline ends came to 10 bases. There are 14 residues in the CDR3. The CDR3 bases are TGTGCCAGCAGCTTGGGTGGGTCGGGTGAAAAACTGTTTTTT. Translated: CASSLGGSGEKLFF.

The chain combines TRBV6-2 or TRBV6-3 with TRBJ2-7, with a weak D call TRBD1 (6 bases). CDR3 length: 13 amino acids. The V end was cut by 4 bases, the J end by 5 bases, with 12 bases between. Per germline, CDR1 MNHEY and CDR2 SVGEGT. This chain's CDR3 is CASSWVGAHEQYF. CDR3 sequence (DNA): TGTGCCAGCAGTTGGGTGGGGGCCCACGAGCAGTACTTC.

V usage is TRBV18 and J usage is TRBJ1-2; D not certain. The CDR3 is 14 residues long. The V end lost 0 bases, the J end lost 8 bases, and 13 bases lay between the germline ends. The V gene's germline CDR1 is KGHSH and CDR2 LQKENI. The CDR3 DNA sequence: TGTGCCAGCTCACCACCTCTCTCGGGAGGAGGCTACACCTTC. Amino acids: CASSPPLSGGGYTF.

This clone has just a few counts. This chain connects TRBV19 to TRBJ1-1; D might be TRBD1 (5 bases). Germline CDR1 LNHDA, CDR2 SQIVND (reference sequence). V was trimmed by 10 bases and J by 0 bases, leaving 12 bases between them. The CDR3 runs 13 residues. The CDR3 nucleotides read TGTGCCACCTCCGCACAGGTGAACACTGAAGCTTTCTTT. Protein sequence: CATSAQVNTEAFF.

The rearrangement links TRBV11-2 to TRBJ2-3; the D is unclear. V was trimmed by 1 base and J by 1 base, leaving 6 bases between them. Germline lookup yields CDR1 SGHAT and CDR2 FQNNGV. The length of the CDR3 is 14 residues. CDR3 sequence reads: CASSLGMGTDTQYF. The CDR3, as DNA: TGTGCCAGCAGCTTAGGTATGGGCACAGATACGCAGTATTTT.

The chain carries TRBV2 and TRBJ1-3; D gene unclear. CDR3 length: 14 amino acids. Between the trimmed V and J ends, which lost 1 base and 4 bases, there was a span of 8 bases. Germline V gene lookup returns CDR1 SNHLY and CDR2 FYNNEI. The CDR3 region is CASSEEAQGNTIYF. CDR3 nucleotide sequence: TGTGCCAGCAGTGAAGAGGCCCAGGGAAACACCATATATTTT.

Here the CDR3 DNA reads TGCAGCGCTGGGGCGGGCGAGCCCCAGCATTTT. Its translation is CSAGAGEPQHF. The chain carries TRBV29-1 and TRBJ1-5; tentatively, D is TRBD1 (5 bases). Trimming stripped 7 bases from V and 8 bases from J, with 12 bases between. Germline CDR1 reads SQVTM; CDR2 reads ANQGSEA. There are 11 residues in the CDR3.

The CDR3 reads CASSERGKSTYEQYF. CDR3 DNA: TGTGCCAGCAGCGAAAGGGGGAAATCCACCTACGAGCAGTACTTC. The chain carries TRBV11-1 and TRBJ2-7, with D possibly TRBD1 on 6 matching bases. Germline V gene sequence: CDR1 SGHAT, CDR2 FQDESV (reference sequence). Deletions cut 5 bases from V and 2 bases from J, with 16 bases between. This CDR3 has 15 amino acids.

This sequence joins TRBV5-1 and TRBJ2-2; D gene uncertain. V was pared by 3 bases and J by 4 bases, with 16 bases between. This CDR3 region has 16 residues. The germline V gene has CDR1 SGHRS and CDR2 YFSETQ. The CDR3 nucleotides read TGCGCCAGCAGCTCCCTCCCCCGCTCGGGCACCGGGGAGCTGTTTTTT. This encodes CASSSLPRSGTGELFF.

V usage is TRBV7-2 and J usage is TRBJ1-3, with 10 bases aligning to TRBD1. The CDR3 has 15 amino acids. The germline V gene has CDR1 SGHTA and CDR2 FQGNSA. V gave up 3 bases and J gave up 4 bases; unmatched junction bases: 3. CDR3 sequence: CASSFGTGAGNTIYF. In DNA form, the CDR3 reads TGTGCCAGCAGCTTCGGGACAGGGGCCGGAAACACCATATATTTT.

The gene calls are TRBV2 and TRBJ1-1; 7 positions match TRBD1. Trimming removed 8 bases from V and 1 base from J; junction bases left unmatched: 7. This CDR3 contains 14 residues. CDR1 and CDR2 from the germline V gene are SNHLY and FYNNEI. The CDR3 sequence is CASAIRGGNTEAFF. Written as DNA, the CDR3 is TGTGCCAGCGCCATCAGGGGGGGGAACACTGAAGCTTTCTTT.

The chain uses TRBV13 and TRBJ1-2; the match to TRBD1 covers 11 bases. CDR1 and CDR2 from the germline V gene are PRHDT and FYEKMQ (reference sequence). The V and J ends lost 3 bases and 8 bases, in that order; junction bases with no gene match: 11. This CDR3 contains 16 residues. DNA for the CDR3: TGTGCCAGCAGCTTCGCACCGGGACAGGGGGAAGGGGGCTACACCTTC. It codes for CASSFAPGQGEGGYTF. The whole variable domain, remainder taken from reference TRBV13 and TRBJ1-2, is AAGVIQSPRHLIKEKRETATLKCYPIPRHDTVYWYQQGPGQDPQFLISFYEKMQSDKGSIPDRFSAQQFSDYHSELNMSSLELGDSALYFCASSFAPGQGEGGYTFGSGTRLTVV.

CDR3 residues: CATSDLAGVSYTF. The CDR3 DNA is TGTGCCACCAGTGATTTAGCAGGCGTCAGCTACACCTTC. The chain couples TRBV24-1 to TRBJ1-2; D is uncertain. The CDR3 totals 13 residues. V was trimmed by 1 base and J by 9 bases, leaving 11 bases between them. Germline V gene lookup returns CDR1 KGHDR and CDR2 SFDVKD.

This clone was seen only once. J is TRBJ2-7 and V is TRBV4-2; weak D call: TRBD1 (6 bases). Looked up from germline, CDR1 is LGHNA and CDR2 is YNFKEQ. V was clipped by 1 base and J by 4 bases, with 17 bases between them. This CDR3 region has 16 residues. CDR3 region: CASSQVAQGPQYEQYF. The CDR3 DNA follows: TGTGCCAGCAGCCAAGTGGCGCAGGGGCCCCAATACGAGCAGTACTTC.

This clone was detected only once. The chain combines TRBV6-5 with TRBJ1-6, with D unresolved. V lost 2 bases and J 0 bases, leaving 8 bases between the germline ends. Germline V gene lookup returns CDR1 MNHEY and CDR2 SVGAGI. There are 16 residues in the CDR3. For the CDR3, the DNA is TGTGCCAGCAGTTACCTGAGACTCTCCTATAATTCACCCCTCCACTTT. It translates to CASSYLRLSYNSPLHF.

The V gene is TRBV5-6, the J gene TRBJ2-4; no clear D. The CDR3 spans 15 residues. V lost 0 bases and J lost 0, with 7 bases in between. Germline CDR1 SGHDT, CDR2 YYEEEE. CDR3 sequence: CASSLVGLAKNIQYF. CDR3 sequence (DNA): TGTGCCAGCAGCTTGGTAGGGCTAGCCAAAAACATTCAGTACTTC.